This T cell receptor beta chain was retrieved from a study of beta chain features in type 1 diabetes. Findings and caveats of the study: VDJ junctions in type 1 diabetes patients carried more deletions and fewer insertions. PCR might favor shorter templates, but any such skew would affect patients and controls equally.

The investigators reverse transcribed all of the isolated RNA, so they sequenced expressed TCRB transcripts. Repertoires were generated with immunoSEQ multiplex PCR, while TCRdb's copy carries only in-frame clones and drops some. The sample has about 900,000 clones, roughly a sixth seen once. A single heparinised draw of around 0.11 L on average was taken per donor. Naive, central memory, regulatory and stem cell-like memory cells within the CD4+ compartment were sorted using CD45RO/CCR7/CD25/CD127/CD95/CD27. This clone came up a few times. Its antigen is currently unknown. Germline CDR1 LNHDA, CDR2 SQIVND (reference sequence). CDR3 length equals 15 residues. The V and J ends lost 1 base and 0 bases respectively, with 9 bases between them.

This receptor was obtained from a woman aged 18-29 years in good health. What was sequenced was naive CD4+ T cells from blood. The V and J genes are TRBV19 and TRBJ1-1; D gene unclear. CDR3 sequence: CASSIVGNMNTEAFF. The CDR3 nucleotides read TGTGCCAGTAGTATAGTCGGGAATATGAACACTGAAGCTTTCTTT.